This is a list of T cell receptor beta chains from one sample in a study of identical twins. TCRdb independently ran MiXCR on the 5' RACE reads; one entry per CDR3 protein. The sample gives 1.5 million to 2 million distinct CDR3 sequences, around a third of which show up once; 0.25% to 0.3% is in the top ten. The sequencing sample was made of cord blood. Receptors were obtained from a newborn girl in good health. The CDR3 runs from the conserved cysteine through the conserved F or W. D genes are given only for firm matches. Expanded clones are given a class, and other clones once, few, many or no size at all.

few	12	-	TRBV29-1	TRBJ1-2	TGCAGCGTTGACTGGGGCGCGAATGGCTACACCTTC	CSVDWGANGYTF
many	13	-	TRBV2	TRBJ2-7	-	CASSSSLWREQYF
-	16	-	TRBV6-1	TRBJ2-4	TGTGCCAGCAGTGAATCGGCAGGGCTAGCCAAAAACATTCAGTACTTC	CASSESAGLAKNIQYF
few	13	-	TRBV11-2	TRBJ2-1	TGTGCCAGCAGCCCAAATCTAGAGAGTGAGCAGTTCTTC	CASSPNLESEQFF
few	11	TRBD1	TRBV6-1	TRBJ2-1	TGTGCCAGCAGCGCAGGGGGACAGCAGTTCTTC	CASSAGGQQFF
-	15	TRBD2	TRBV20-1	TRBJ2-1	TGCAGTGCCCGGGGGACTAGCGGGTGGGTTAAGGAGCAGTTCTTC	CSARGTSGWVKEQFF
many	13	-	TRBV6-6	TRBJ2-1	TGTGCCAGCAGTTACTCGCTCAACGGCGAGCAGTTCTTC	CASSYSLNGEQFF
-	14	TRBD1	TRBV6-1	TRBJ2-3	TGTGCCAGCAGTGTCGACAGGGTCACAGATACGCAGTATTTT	CASSVDRVTDTQYF
few	15	TRBD1	TRBV6-6	TRBJ2-1	TGTGCCAGCAGTTACTCGAAACAGGGGAACAATGAGCAGTTCTTC	CASSYSKQGNNEQFF
-	15	-	TRBV28	TRBJ2-3	TGTGCCAGCAGACCCGGGGGTACGGGCACAGATACGCAGTATTTT	CASRPGGTGTDTQYF
-	15	-	TRBV6-4	TRBJ2-3	TGTGCCAGCAGTGAAGGGACATCTAGCACAGATACGCAGTATTTT	CASSEGTSSTDTQYF
few	14	-	TRBV5-1	TRBJ2-7	TGCGCCAGCAGCTTGGTGGGGAACGACTACGAGCAGTACTTC	CASSLVGNDYEQYF
-	14	-	TRBV20-1	TRBJ2-1	TGCAGTGCTGGGGACAACACCCCGTACAATGAGCAGTTCTTC	CSAGDNTPYNEQFF
-	15	TRBD1	TRBV5-1	TRBJ1-6	TGCGCCAGCAGCTTGGACAGGGGAGACAATTCACCCCTCCACTTT	CASSLDRGDNSPLHF
-	16	-	TRBV18	TRBJ2-7	TGTGCCAGCTCTTGGTCAGCGGGCGGTTACTCCTACGAGCAGTACTTC	CASSWSAGGYSYEQYF
many	15	TRBD1	TRBV10-3	TRBJ1-2	TGTGCCATCAGTGAGTCGTCCGGGACAGCCTATGGCTACACCTTC	CAISESSGTAYGYTF
-	12	-	TRBV25-1	TRBJ1-5	TGTGCCAGCGGAGTTGTAGTAAAGCCCCAGCATTTT	CASGVVVKPQHF
few	16	-	TRBV11-2	TRBJ2-1	TGTGCCAGCAGCTTGGACCCAGCCGGCTCCTACAATGAGCAGTTCTTC	CASSLDPAGSYNEQFF
few	14	-	TRBV20-1	TRBJ2-3	TGCAGTGCTAGAGATAGACGGTACTTGGATACGCAGTATTTT	CSARDRRYLDTQYF
few	12	-	TRBV7-9	TRBJ1-5	TGTGCCAGCAGCGTACGGACTGGGCCCCAGCATTTT	CASSVRTGPQHF
-	17	-	TRBV27	TRBJ1-1	TGTGCCAGCAGTTTATTAATAAGTGGCAGGGGGAACACTGAAGCTTTCTTT	CASSLLISGRGNTEAFF
-	15	-	TRBV11-2	TRBJ2-1	TGTGCCAGCAGCTTAGGGGACGGTTCCTACAATGAGCAGTTCTTC	CASSLGDGSYNEQFF
-	15	TRBD2	TRBV7-9	TRBJ2-3	TGTGCCAGCAGCTCGCTAGCGGGCCTCGCAGGTACGCAGTATTTT	CASSSLAGLAGTQYF
many	12	-	TRBV29-1	TRBJ2-7	TGCAGCGTTGAGAAGGGCTCCTACGAGCAGTACTTC	CSVEKGSYEQYF
-	16	TRBD1	TRBV7-8	TRBJ1-2	TGTGCCAGCAGCGGGGACAGTCGGGGGCCCAACTATGGCTACACCTTC	CASSGDSRGPNYGYTF
-	13	-	TRBV14	TRBJ2-5	TGTGCCAGCAGCGAGGGATACAACAATGAGCAGTACTTC	CASSEGYNNEQYF
once	14	TRBD2	TRBV7-8	TRBJ2-1	TGTGCCAGCAGCGTACTAGCGGGAGATAACCCGAAGTTCTTC	CASSVLAGDNPKFF
-	14	TRBD2	TRBV3-1	TRBJ2-2	TGTGCCAGCAGCCTGCTTAGCGGGAGCGGGGAGCTGTTTTTT	CASSLLSGSGELFF
-	17	TRBD2	TRBV4-1	TRBJ2-5	TGCGCCAGCAGCCTAAAAGAACTAGCGGGAGGGCCGGGTGAGCAGTACTTC	CASSLKELAGGPGEQYF
few	13	-	TRBV29-1	TRBJ1-5	TGCAGCGTTGGCGGGGGCGGCGATCAGCCCCAGCATTTT	CSVGGGGDQPQHF
few	13	-	TRBV20-1	TRBJ1-5	TGCAGTGCTAGGTACATTAGCAATCAGCCCCAGCATTTT	CSARYISNQPQHF
-	14	-	TRBV20-1	TRBJ2-3	TGCAGTGCTAGAAGGCTCGGGGGCCCAGATACGCAGTATTTT	CSARRLGGPDTQYF
-	16	-	TRBV5-1	TRBJ2-3	TGCGCCAGCACTGGGGGAGGTGCCCCTAGCACGGATACGCAGTATTTT	CASTGGGAPSTDTQYF
few	16	-	TRBV27	TRBJ1-2	TGTGCCAGCAGTTTATTTTTCGGGGGGCCCTTCTATGGCTACACCTTC	CASSLFFGGPFYGYTF
-	10	-	TRBV2	TRBJ1-4	TGTGCCAGCAGGGCGGCAAAACTGTTTTTT	CASRAAKLFF
-	13	-	TRBV28	TRBJ2-3	TGTGCCAGCAATTCTCGACAGTCAGATACGCAGTATTTT	CASNSRQSDTQYF
-	17	TRBD2	TRBV20-1	TRBJ2-1	TGCAGTGCTAGAGATAAGGTCACTAGCGGGAACTACAATGAGCAGTTCTTC	CSARDKVTSGNYNEQFF
-	15	TRBD1	TRBV5-6	TRBJ1-5	TGTGCCAGCAGCTCGCTAGGACAGGGCAATCAGCCCCGGCATTTT	CASSSLGQGNQPRHF
-	14	-	TRBV10-3	TRBJ2-2	TGTGCCATCAGATTGGGAGGAGTGGCCGGGGAGCTGTTTTTT	CAIRLGGVAGELFF
-	18	TRBD2	TRBV7-6	TRBJ2-1	TGTGCCAGCAGCCCTCACGGATTGGGACTAGCGGGATGGAATGAGCAGTTCTTC	CASSPHGLGLAGWNEQFF
-	15	-	TRBV24-1	TRBJ2-2	TGTGCCACCAGTGGTCCGGACATCTACACCGGGGAGCTGTTTTTT	CATSGPDIYTGELFF
once	13	-	TRBV18	TRBJ2-1	TGTGCCAGCTCACCACGGCCAGCAGGTGAGCAGTTCTTC	CASSPRPAGEQFF
-	15	-	TRBV9	TRBJ2-5	TGTGCCAGCAGCTTGCGGACTACCGATTGGGAGACCCAGTACTTC	CASSLRTTDWETQYF
once	16	-	TRBV6-4	TRBJ2-3	TGTGCCAGCAGTGACCGGGGGGCCCCGTTCACAGATACGCAGTATTTT	CASSDRGAPFTDTQYF
many	13	-	TRBV27	TRBJ2-3	TGTGCCAGCAGTTCGCGACTAGCAGATACGCAGTATTTT	CASSSRLADTQYF
few	11	-	TRBV28	TRBJ2-1	TGTGCCAGCAGCCGGGCCCTTGAGCAGTTCTTC	CASSRALEQFF
-	16	TRBD1	TRBV25-1	TRBJ2-3	TGTGCCAGCAGTGAATTCTCGGGACAGGGCACAGATACGCAGTATTTT	CASSEFSGQGTDTQYF
-	15	TRBD1	TRBV20-1	TRBJ1-2	TGCAGTGCTTCGGGACAGGGTACCACCGAGTGGGGCTACACCTTC	CSASGQGTTEWGYTF
-	13	-	TRBV4-1	TRBJ2-1	TGCGCCAGCAGCCAAGGGTGGGGGGATGAGCAGTTCTTC	CASSQGWGDEQFF